Following are 8 T cell receptor beta chains from one sample sequenced in a study of T cells in narcolepsy. Profiled with immunoSEQ multiplex PCR; TCRdb holds only in-frame clones, not every one. The table shows around 26,000 clones, with 70% to 90% occurring only once. The sample was CD45RA- memory CD4+ T cells from PBMCs. The source of these receptors is a human donor with narcolepsy.

This clone appeared once. This chain uses TRBV19 with TRBJ2-3; 12 positions match TRBD1. The CDR3 covers 16 residues. The V segment lost 2 bases and the J segment 4 bases; nucleotides outside the gene matches: 4. CDR1 is LNHDA and CDR2 is SQIVND in the germline V gene (reference sequence). CDR3 DNA sequence: TGTGCCAGTAGTATAAGGGGACAGGGGGCTGCAGATACGCAGTATTTT. Encoded protein: CASSIRGQGAADTQYF. The entire variable domain, with the rest obtained from reference TRBV19 and TRBJ2-3, is as follows: DGGITQSPKYLFRKEGQNVTLSCEQNLNHDAMYWYRQDPGQGLRLIYYSQIVNDFQKGDIAEGYSVSREKKESFPLTVTSAQKNPTAFYLCASSIRGQGAADTQYFGPGTRLTVL.

The J gene is TRBJ1-2, the V gene TRBV6-1; D uncertain. The CDR3 contains 15 residues. The V gene lost 3 bases and the J gene lost 8 bases, with 19 bases spanning the gap. The germline CDR1 and CDR2 sequences are MNHNS and SASEGT. CDR3: CASSDPDFFSGGYTF. The CDR3 DNA sequence: TGTGCCAGCAGTGATCCCGATTTCTTCTCCGGGGGCTACACCTTC.

The CDR3 protein is CASSVGATDTQYF. The CDR3 DNA sequence: TGTGCCAGCAGCGTAGGGGCCACAGATACGCAGTATTTT. The chain combines TRBV9 with TRBJ2-3; no clear D. With 0 bases removed from V and 2 bases from J, the gap between germline ends came to 4 bases. This CDR3 comprises 13 residues. Germline values: CDR1 SGDLS, CDR2 YYNGEE.

This rearrangement joins TRBV27 to TRBJ2-1; a possible D gene is TRBD2 (6 bases). The CDR3 totals 12 residues. V lost 7 bases, J lost 8 bases, and 12 bases lay in between. CDR1 MNHEY and CDR2 SMNVEV come from the germline V gene (reference sequence). CDR3 DNA sequence: TGTGCCAGCAAGGGACTCGGCGATGAGCAGTTCTTC. Amino acid sequence: CASKGLGDEQFF.

This sequence joins TRBV28 and TRBJ2-1, with 9 bases that match TRBD2. Germline CDR1 MDHEN, CDR2 SYDVKM. The CDR3 length is 15 residues. The V and J ends lost 5 bases and 7 bases, in that order; junction bases with no gene match: 9. Here the CDR3 DNA reads TGTGCCAGCAGTCCCCAAGGGCTAGCGGGGAATGAGCAGTTCTTC. Translating gives CASSPQGLAGNEQFF.

The chain recombines TRBV5-5 with TRBJ2-4; D is possibly TRBD1 (5 bases). The CDR3 is 13 residues long. Trimming took 0 bases from V and 4 from J, leaving 5 bases between them. The germline gives CDR1 SGHKS, CDR2 YYEKEE (reference sequence). The CDR3 coding sequence is TGTGCCAGCAGCTTGGGACAGAAAAACATTCAGTACTTC. As protein: CASSLGQKNIQYF.

The rearrangement joins TRBV6-5 to TRBJ2-3; 10 positions match TRBD2. CDR1 and CDR2 (germline): MNHEY, SVGAGI. The length of the CDR3 is 16 residues. The junction had 6 bases not matched to a gene; V was cut back by 2 bases and J by 4 bases. DNA for the CDR3: TGTGCCAGCAGTTACGGGGGCCTAGCGGGAGCAGATACGCAGTATTTT. It yields the protein CASSYGGLAGADTQYF.

This clone has a single count. The genes are TRBV2 and TRBJ2-7; perhaps D is TRBD1 or TRBD2 (6 bases each). The germline V and J ends were trimmed by 7 bases and 6 bases, with 19 bases remaining between them. Germline CDR1 reads SNHLY; CDR2 reads FYNNEI. This CDR3 spans 14 amino acids. CDR3 sequence (DNA): TGTGCCAGCATGGGGGGCAGGGGCTCGTTCGAGCAGTACTTC. It translates to CASMGGRGSFEQYF.